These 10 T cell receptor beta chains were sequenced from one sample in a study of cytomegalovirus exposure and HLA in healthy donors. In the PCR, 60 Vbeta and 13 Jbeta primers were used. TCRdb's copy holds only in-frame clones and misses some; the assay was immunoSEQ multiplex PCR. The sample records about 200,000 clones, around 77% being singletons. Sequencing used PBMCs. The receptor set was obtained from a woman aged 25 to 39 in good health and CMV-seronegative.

The CDR3 loop reads CASSGGLAGELFF. DNA of the CDR3: TGCGCCAGCAGCGGCGGACTAGCCGGGGAGCTGTTTTTT. The chain links TRBV5-1 to TRBJ2-2; 7 bases agree with TRBD2. From germline, CDR1 is SGHRS and CDR2 YFSETQ. V was clipped by 4 bases and J by 6 bases; unmatched bases: 3. This CDR3 contains 13 residues.

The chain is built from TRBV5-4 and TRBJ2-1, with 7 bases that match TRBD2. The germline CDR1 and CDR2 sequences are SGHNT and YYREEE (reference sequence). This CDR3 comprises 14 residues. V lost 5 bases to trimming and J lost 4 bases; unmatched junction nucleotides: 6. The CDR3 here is CASRPGLTYNEQFF. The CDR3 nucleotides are TGTGCCAGCAGACCGGGACTAACGTACAATGAGCAGTTCTTC.

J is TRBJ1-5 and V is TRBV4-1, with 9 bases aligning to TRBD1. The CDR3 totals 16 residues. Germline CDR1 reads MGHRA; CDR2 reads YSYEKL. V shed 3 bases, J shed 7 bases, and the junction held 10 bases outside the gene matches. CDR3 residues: CASSQRLQGAEQPQHF. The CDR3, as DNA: TGCGCCAGCAGCCAGAGACTACAGGGGGCTGAACAGCCCCAGCATTTT.

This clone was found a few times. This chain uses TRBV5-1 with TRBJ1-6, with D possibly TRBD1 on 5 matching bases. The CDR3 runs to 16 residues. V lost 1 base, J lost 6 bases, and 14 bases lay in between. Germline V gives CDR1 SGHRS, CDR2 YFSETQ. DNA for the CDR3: TGCGCCAGCAGCTTGTGGCAGGGAAGCACTAATTCACCCCTCCACTTT. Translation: CASSLWQGSTNSPLHF.

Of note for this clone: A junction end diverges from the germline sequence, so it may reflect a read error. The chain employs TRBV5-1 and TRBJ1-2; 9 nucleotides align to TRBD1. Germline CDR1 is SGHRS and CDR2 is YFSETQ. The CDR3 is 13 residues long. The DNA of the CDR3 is TGCGCCAGCAGCACCACAGGGGGCGATGGCTACCCCTTC. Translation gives CASSTTGGDGYPF.

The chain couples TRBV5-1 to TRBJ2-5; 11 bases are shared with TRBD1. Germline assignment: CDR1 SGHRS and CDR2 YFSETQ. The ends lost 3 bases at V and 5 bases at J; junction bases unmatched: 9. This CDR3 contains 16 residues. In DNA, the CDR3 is TGCGCCAGCAGCTATGGACAGGGGGCAGGGTTCGAGACCCAGTACTTC. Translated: CASSYGQGAGFETQYF.

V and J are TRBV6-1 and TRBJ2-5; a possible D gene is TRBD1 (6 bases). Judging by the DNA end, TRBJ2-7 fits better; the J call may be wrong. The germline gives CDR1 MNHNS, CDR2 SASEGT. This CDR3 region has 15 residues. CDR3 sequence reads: CASSPWRGGHYEQYF. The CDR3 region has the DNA TGTGCCAGCAGTCCTTGGAGAGGGGGACACTACGAGCAGTACTTC.

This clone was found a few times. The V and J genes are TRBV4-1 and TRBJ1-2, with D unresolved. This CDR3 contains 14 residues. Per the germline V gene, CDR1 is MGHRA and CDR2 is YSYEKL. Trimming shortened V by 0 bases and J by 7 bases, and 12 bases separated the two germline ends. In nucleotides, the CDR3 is TGCGCCAGCAGCCAAGATCCTAGAGTCGGTGGCTACACCTTC. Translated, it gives CASSQDPRVGGYTF.

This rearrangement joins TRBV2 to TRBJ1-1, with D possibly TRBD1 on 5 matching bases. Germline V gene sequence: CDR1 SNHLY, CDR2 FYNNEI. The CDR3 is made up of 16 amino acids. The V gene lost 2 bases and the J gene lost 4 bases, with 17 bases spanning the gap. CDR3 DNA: TGTGCCAGCAGTGAAAGGGGCAGGGAGGCGGGCACTGAAGCTTTCTTT. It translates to CASSERGREAGTEAFF.

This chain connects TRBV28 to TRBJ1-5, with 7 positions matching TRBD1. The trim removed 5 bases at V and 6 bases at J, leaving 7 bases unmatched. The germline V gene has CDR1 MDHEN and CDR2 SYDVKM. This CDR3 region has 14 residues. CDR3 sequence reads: CASSIPDRIQPQHF. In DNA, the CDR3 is TGTGCCAGCAGTATCCCGGACAGGATTCAGCCCCAGCATTTT.